A single sample is the source of the 30 T cell receptor beta chains below, sequenced in a study of early T cells in non-severe SARS-CoV-2 infection. MiXCR, run by TCRdb on the 5' RACE reads, gives a single entry per CDR3 protein. The table records 75,000 to 80,000 distinct CDR3 sequences, about 14% of them present only once. Material for sequencing was whole blood. These receptor sequences come from an adult who was a healthcare worker with PCR-confirmed SARS-CoV-2 infection or an uninfected control (not recorded which).

This clonotype was counted a few times. The chain joins TRBV18 to TRBJ2-5; D not resolved. Per germline, CDR1 KGHSH and CDR2 LQKENI. Deletions cut 2 bases from V and 3 bases from J, with 7 bases between. The CDR3 totals 13 residues. CDR3 DNA: TGTGCCAGCTCACCAATCGACAAAGAGACCCAGTACTTC. It encodes CASSPIDKETQYF.

This clonotype has just a few counts. CDR3 DNA: TGTGCCAGCAGTTTGGCCAAAAACATTCAGTACTTC. It specifies CASSLAKNIQYF. This chain joins TRBV28 and TRBJ2-4; D is unresolved. V shed 3 bases and J shed 1 base, with 1 base lying between them. CDR1 is MDHEN, CDR2 SYDVKM, per germline. CDR3 size: 12 residues.

There are a few counts of this clonotype. This rearrangement joins TRBV29-1 to TRBJ2-1, with TRBD2 as a possible D gene (6 bases). The germline V gene has CDR1 SQVTM and CDR2 ANQGSEA. The CDR3 is 13 amino acids. V gave up 6 bases and J gave up 5 bases, with 14 bases separating them. The CDR3 loop reads CSVGSDRNNEQFF. The DNA for the CDR3 is TGCAGCGTCGGGAGTGACAGAAACAATGAGCAGTTCTTC.

The J gene is TRBJ2-6, the V gene TRBV6-1, with D uncertain. The CDR3 runs 15 residues. V was shortened by 6 bases and J by 0 bases, with 9 bases between the two germline ends. Germline V gene data show CDR1 as MNHNS and CDR2 as SASEGT. The CDR3 is CASRARTSGANVLTF. The CDR3 DNA reads TGTGCCAGCAGAGCCAGGACCTCTGGGGCCAACGTCCTGACTTTC.

CDR3 sequence (DNA): TGTGCCAGCAGCCAGACCAGGGGGCCGGGTAATGAGCAGTTCTTC. This gives the protein CASSQTRGPGNEQFF. V usage is TRBV7-3 and J usage is TRBJ2-1, with 8 bases lining up with TRBD1. Germline V gene lookup returns CDR1 SGHTA and CDR2 FQGTGA. The J segment lost 7 bases and the V segment lost 5 bases, leaving 10 bases of the junction unmatched. The CDR3 sequence is 15 residues long. The whole variable domain, remainder taken from reference TRBV7-3 and TRBJ2-1, is GAGVSQTPSNKVTEKGKYVELRCDPISGHTALYWYRQSLGQGPEFLIYFQGTGAADDSGLPNDRFFAVRPEGSVSTLKIQRTERGDSAVYLCASSQTRGPGNEQFFGPGTRLTVL.

This clonotype was observed a handful of times. The chain has TRBV12-3 or TRBV12-4 and TRBJ1-3; TRBD1 is a possible D gene (6 bases). The ends were cut back, 6 bases at V and 0 bases at J, with 15 bases in the middle. There are 16 residues in the CDR3. The CDR3 DNA follows: TGTGCCAGCAGCTCCGGACAGCCGTTCTCTGGAAACACCATATATTTT. Translated: CASSSGQPFSGNTIYF.

This clonotype turned up a few times. The rearrangement joins TRBV12-3 or TRBV12-4 to TRBJ1-3; D is unresolved. V gave up 11 bases and J gave up 0 bases, with 11 bases separating them. This CDR3 is 13 amino acids long. The CDR3 bases are TGTGCCGGGCTTCGGAACTCTGGAAACACCATATATTTT. It encodes CAGLRNSGNTIYF.

This clonotype was detected ten times or more. The rearrangement uses TRBV5-1 and TRBJ1-2, with D perhaps matching TRBD1 (5 bases). The CDR3 runs to 13 residues. The V end was cut by 0 bases, the J end by 5 bases, with 8 bases between. Germline lookup yields CDR1 SGHRS and CDR2 YFSETQ. The DNA for the CDR3 is TGCGCCAGCAGCTTGGGTACAGGATATGGCTACACCTTC. This codes for CASSLGTGYGYTF.

This clonotype was seen repeatedly, ten times or more. This sequence joins TRBV20-1 and TRBJ1-1; tentatively, D is TRBD1 (6 bases). Germline V gene data show CDR1 as DFQATT and CDR2 as SNEGSKA (reference sequence). The CDR3 spans 14 residues. Trimming pared 6 bases from V and 1 base from J, leaving 15 bases between. Here the CDR3 DNA reads TGCAGTGCGCCTCCTACAGGGAGGAACACTGAAGCTTTCTTT. Translation: CSAPPTGRNTEAFF.

This clonotype has just a few counts. The CDR3 coding sequence is TGCAGTGTCAAACCCCGACAGGGATTCAGCAATCAGCCCCAGCATTTT. Its protein product is CSVKPRQGFSNQPQHF. V and J are TRBV20-1 and TRBJ1-5, with 7 nucleotides matching TRBD1. V was clipped by 7 bases and J by 1 base; unmatched bases: 13. CDR1 and CDR2 (germline): DFQATT, SNEGSKA (reference sequence). The CDR3 runs to 16 residues.

The genes are TRBV20-1 and TRBJ1-2, with 8 bases fitting TRBD1. The V gene end was trimmed by 6 bases and the J gene end by 0 bases; junction bases not matched to a gene: 3. Germline CDR1 DFQATT, CDR2 SNEGSKA (reference sequence). The CDR3 spans 13 residues. In DNA form, the CDR3 reads TGCAGTGCAGGGGACAGGTCTAACTATGGCTACACCTTC. Translated, it gives CSAGDRSNYGYTF.

This clonotype appeared a few times. J is TRBJ2-2 and V is TRBV5-4, with 14 bases fitting TRBD2. J was trimmed by 6 bases and V by 4 bases; bases with no gene match: 2. This CDR3 spans 15 amino acids. Germline V gives CDR1 SGHNT, CDR2 YYREEE (reference sequence). The CDR3 region is CASSKGLAGAGELFF. CDR3 in DNA: TGTGCCAGCAGCAAGGGACTAGCGGGAGCCGGGGAGCTGTTTTTT.

The V and J genes are TRBV7-9 and TRBJ1-4, with no clear D. This CDR3 region has 15 residues. The germline V gene has CDR1 SEHNR and CDR2 FQNEAQ (reference sequence). V lost 1 base, J lost 4 bases, and 10 bases lay in between. The CDR3 sequence: CASSLVRPDNEKLFF. CDR3 nucleotide sequence: TGTGCCAGCAGCTTAGTGCGACCGGATAATGAAAAACTGTTTTTT. The whole variable domain, filled in from reference TRBV7-9 and TRBJ1-4, reads DTGVSQNPRHKITKRGQNVTFRCDPISEHNRLYWYRQTLGQGPEFLTYFQNEAQLEKSRLLSDRFSAERPKGSFSTLEIQRTEQGDSAMYLCASSLVRPDNEKLFFGSGTQLSVL.

CDR3 residues: CASRVLAANTGELFF. The CDR3 bases are TGTGCCAGCAGGGTCCTAGCTGCGAACACCGGGGAGCTGTTTTTT. This chain uses TRBV7-9 with TRBJ2-2; weak D call: TRBD2 (5 bases). The CDR3 has 15 amino acids. The V end lost 6 bases, the J end lost 0 bases, and 11 bases lay between the germline ends. The germline V gene encodes CDR1 SEHNR and CDR2 FQNEAQ (reference sequence). Full variable domain (outside the CDR3, taken from reference TRBV7-9 and TRBJ2-2): DTGVSQNPRHKITKRGQNVTFRCDPISEHNRLYWYRQTLGQGPEFLTYFQNEAQLEKSRLLSDRFSAERPKGSFSTLEIQRTEQGDSAMYLCASRVLAANTGELFFGEGSRLTVL.

This clonotype came up many times. The chain carries TRBV7-9 and TRBJ1-4; D unresolved. V lost 3 bases, J lost 7 bases, and 9 bases lay in between. Per the germline V gene, CDR1 is SEHNR and CDR2 is FQNEAQ (reference sequence). This CDR3 is 13 amino acids long. The DNA for the CDR3 is TGTGCCAGCAGCTTGGGCAGGATTGAAAAACTGTTTTTT. It yields the protein CASSLGRIEKLFF.

The table lists this clonotype with a few counts. The chain joins TRBV7-2 to TRBJ1-3; no clear D gene. Trimming took off 3 bases at V and 3 bases at J, with 12 bases between the two ends. Germline V gives CDR1 SGHTA, CDR2 FQGNSA. The CDR3 contains 15 residues. Here the CDR3 reads CASSFRGSGGNTIYF. CDR3 nucleotide sequence: TGTGCCAGCAGCTTTCGGGGTAGTGGTGGAAACACCATATATTTT.

This rearrangement joins TRBV28 to TRBJ1-5; D unclear. This CDR3 spans 12 amino acids. The germline V and J ends were trimmed by 7 bases and 0 bases, with 4 bases remaining between them. Germline lookup yields CDR1 MDHEN and CDR2 SYDVKM. The CDR3 region is CASKDSNQPQHF. In nucleotides, the CDR3 is TGTGCCAGCAAGGATAGCAATCAGCCCCAGCATTTT.

This clonotype was seen more than once but under ten times. The genes are TRBV30 and TRBJ2-7, with D uncertain. V lost 1 base, J lost 0 bases, and 7 bases lay in between. Germline V gene data show CDR1 as GTSNPN and CDR2 as SVGIG (reference sequence). This CDR3 is built from 13 residues. The CDR3 is CAWSEGVSYEQYF. Here the CDR3 DNA reads TGTGCCTGGAGTGAGGGTGTCTCCTACGAGCAGTACTTC.

This chain links TRBV7-2 with TRBJ1-2; D remains ambiguous. The CDR3 is made up of 14 amino acids. V lost 1 base and J 5 bases, leaving 11 bases between the germline ends. Germline V gene sequence: CDR1 SGHTA, CDR2 FQGNSA. The CDR3 sequence is CASSLELSVYGYTF. CDR3 nucleotide sequence: TGTGCCAGCAGCTTAGAGCTCAGTGTGTATGGCTACACCTTC.

This chain connects TRBV2 to TRBJ1-5; no clear D gene. V dropped 3 bases and J dropped 5 bases, with 5 bases sitting between them. The CDR3 is made up of 12 amino acids. From germline, CDR1 is SNHLY and CDR2 FYNNEI. In DNA form, the CDR3 reads TGTGCCAGCAGTGACCTCGATCAGCCCCAGCATTTT. This gives the protein CASSDLDQPQHF.

This clonotype was detected only a few times. The chain links TRBV7-6 to TRBJ1-2, with 7 nucleotides matching TRBD1. CDR1 SGHVS and CDR2 FNYEAQ come from the germline V gene. CDR3 length: 14 amino acids. V lost 2 bases, J lost 6 bases, and 6 bases stayed unmatched. The CDR3 loop reads CASSLQTGIHGYTF. As DNA, the CDR3 is TGTGCCAGCAGCTTACAGACAGGGATTCATGGCTACACCTTC.

V is TRBV6-6 and J is TRBJ2-7, with 14 positions matching TRBD2. CDR3 size: 16 residues. Germline V lookup: CDR1 MNHNY, CDR2 SVGAGI (reference sequence). The J segment lost 0 bases and the V segment lost 2 bases, leaving 0 bases of the junction unmatched. In nucleotides, the CDR3 is TGTGCCAGCAGTTACGGGACTAGCGGGAGCTCCTACGAGCAGTACTTC. This gives the protein CASSYGTSGSSYEQYF.

V gene TRBV7-6 combines with J gene TRBJ2-3; 8 bases agree with TRBD2. The CDR3 contains 15 residues. Per germline, CDR1 SGHVS and CDR2 FNYEAQ. V shed 5 bases and J 0 bases; nucleotides not matched to a gene: 4. CDR3 DNA: TGTGCCAGCAGCCTAAGCGGGAGTAGCACAGATACGCAGTATTTT. Protein product: CASSLSGSSTDTQYF.

This clonotype was counted a few times. The chain uses TRBV5-1 and TRBJ1-1, with D possibly matching TRBD1 (5 bases). Trimming left V 4 bases short and J 6 bases short, with 19 bases between. Germline values: CDR1 SGHRS, CDR2 YFSETQ. The CDR3 totals 15 residues. CDR3 loop: CASSIGTGVISEAFF. CDR3 bases: TGCGCCAGCAGCATCGGGACGGGCGTAATATCTGAAGCTTTCTTT.

This sequence joins TRBV6-1 and TRBJ1-2; TRBD1 matches at 7 bases. V gave up 5 bases and J gave up 8 bases; unmatched junction bases: 11. The germline gives CDR1 MNHNS, CDR2 SASEGT. The CDR3 length is 14 residues. In nucleotides, the CDR3 is TGTGCCAGCAGTCTCTCCACAGGGGTGCGGGGCTACACCTTC. This sequence encodes CASSLSTGVRGYTF.

This chain uses TRBV25-1 with TRBJ2-1; TRBD2 matches at 7 bases. CDR3 size: 16 residues. After removal of 4 bases from V and 1 base from J, the junction contained 7 bases not matched to a gene. Germline V lookup: CDR1 MGHDK, CDR2 SYGVNS. The CDR3 DNA reads as TGTGCCAGCAGTGGACTAGCAACGGGATCCTACAATGAGCAGTTCTTC. This sequence encodes CASSGLATGSYNEQFF.

This clonotype was observed at least ten times. The genes are TRBV4-2 and TRBJ2-5, with TRBD2 matching over 12 bases. There are 16 residues in the CDR3. Germline V CDR1 and CDR2: LGHNA, YNFKEQ. The V and J ends lost 0 bases and 5 bases, in that order; junction bases with no gene match: 4. The CDR3 nucleotides are TGTGCCAGCAGCCAAGAGCTAGCGGGAGGGAGCGAGACCCAGTACTTC. It codes for CASSQELAGGSETQYF.

The chain links TRBV7-9 to TRBJ2-1, with no clear D. The germline V and J ends were trimmed by 1 base and 4 bases, with 5 bases remaining between them. The CDR3 consists of 13 residues. Germline V gene data show CDR1 as SEHNR and CDR2 as FQNEAQ (reference sequence). Here the CDR3 DNA reads TGTGCCAGCAGCTTAGACAGTTACAATGAGCAGTTCTTC. This translates into CASSLDSYNEQFF.

Written as DNA, the CDR3 is TGTGCCAGCAGCTTAATTGCGGACGGGGAGACCCAGTACTTC. This gives the protein CASSLIADGETQYF. The chain combines TRBV7-3 with TRBJ2-5, with D uncertain. CDR1 and CDR2 from the germline V gene are SGHTA and FQGTGA. With 1 base removed from V and 5 bases from J, the gap between germline ends came to 11 bases. The CDR3 spans 14 residues.

This clonotype was found a few times. V is TRBV5-1 and J is TRBJ2-1, with D hard to call. Germline CDR1 SGHRS, CDR2 YFSETQ. The CDR3 covers 16 residues. The V end lost 0 bases, the J end lost 0 bases, and 10 bases lay between the germline ends. The CDR3 region is CASSLDGVSSYNEQFF. Written as DNA, the CDR3 is TGCGCCAGCAGCTTGGATGGGGTTAGCTCCTACAATGAGCAGTTCTTC.